This entry features one TCR beta chain sequence. The antigen is undetermined. The ends were cut back, 2 bases at V and 2 bases at J, with 10 bases in the middle. The CDR3 is 14 amino acids. In germline, CDR1 is SGHRS, CDR2 YFSETQ. This entry comes from a study of cytomegalovirus exposure and HLA in healthy donors. Healthy individuals who donated bone marrow served as the donors. 13 Jbeta primers and 60 Vbeta primers were used for the PCR. Profiling relied on immunoSEQ multiplex PCR, and the TCRdb table lists in-frame clones only, not all of them. The profile covers 150,000 to 200,000 clones, with roughly 77% appearing a single time and less than 2% taken by the ten largest. General study findings and limits: Analyzed later, association rates of TCRs varied across HLA loci, with DRB1 most and HLA-C fewest. Testing in vitro showed a few CMV-associated chains specific for CMV antigens. In a later analysis, at a false discovery rate of 0.05, approximately 16,000 TCR beta sequences were associated with HLA alleles.

Material: PBMCs. The TCR was taken from a woman younger than 30 in good health and CMV-seronegative. V is TRBV5-1 and J is TRBJ1-1; possible D gene TRBD1, 5 bases. CDR3 coding DNA: TGCGCCAGCAGCTTAGGCTGGGGCAACACTGAAGCTTTCTTT. This gives the protein CASSLGWGNTEAFF. Based on the CDR3 plus reference TRBV5-1 and TRBJ1-1, the full variable domain is KAGVTQTPRYLIKTRGQQVTLSCSPISGHRSVSWYQQTPGQGLQFLFEYFSETQRNKGNFPGRFSGRQFSNSRSEMNVSTLELGDSALYLCASSLGWGNTEAFFGQGTRLTVV.